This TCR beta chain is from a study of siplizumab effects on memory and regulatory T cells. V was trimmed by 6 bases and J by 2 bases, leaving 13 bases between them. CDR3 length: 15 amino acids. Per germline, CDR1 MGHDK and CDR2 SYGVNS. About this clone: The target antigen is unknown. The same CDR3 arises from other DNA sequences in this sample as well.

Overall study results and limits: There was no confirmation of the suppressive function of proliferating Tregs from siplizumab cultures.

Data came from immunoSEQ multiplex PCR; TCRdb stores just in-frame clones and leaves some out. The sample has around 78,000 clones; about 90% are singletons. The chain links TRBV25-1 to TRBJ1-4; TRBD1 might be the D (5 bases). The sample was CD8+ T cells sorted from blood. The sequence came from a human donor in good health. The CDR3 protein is CASSGDRETNEKLFF. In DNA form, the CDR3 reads TGTGCCAGCAGCGGAGACAGAGAGACTAATGAAAAACTGTTTTTT.